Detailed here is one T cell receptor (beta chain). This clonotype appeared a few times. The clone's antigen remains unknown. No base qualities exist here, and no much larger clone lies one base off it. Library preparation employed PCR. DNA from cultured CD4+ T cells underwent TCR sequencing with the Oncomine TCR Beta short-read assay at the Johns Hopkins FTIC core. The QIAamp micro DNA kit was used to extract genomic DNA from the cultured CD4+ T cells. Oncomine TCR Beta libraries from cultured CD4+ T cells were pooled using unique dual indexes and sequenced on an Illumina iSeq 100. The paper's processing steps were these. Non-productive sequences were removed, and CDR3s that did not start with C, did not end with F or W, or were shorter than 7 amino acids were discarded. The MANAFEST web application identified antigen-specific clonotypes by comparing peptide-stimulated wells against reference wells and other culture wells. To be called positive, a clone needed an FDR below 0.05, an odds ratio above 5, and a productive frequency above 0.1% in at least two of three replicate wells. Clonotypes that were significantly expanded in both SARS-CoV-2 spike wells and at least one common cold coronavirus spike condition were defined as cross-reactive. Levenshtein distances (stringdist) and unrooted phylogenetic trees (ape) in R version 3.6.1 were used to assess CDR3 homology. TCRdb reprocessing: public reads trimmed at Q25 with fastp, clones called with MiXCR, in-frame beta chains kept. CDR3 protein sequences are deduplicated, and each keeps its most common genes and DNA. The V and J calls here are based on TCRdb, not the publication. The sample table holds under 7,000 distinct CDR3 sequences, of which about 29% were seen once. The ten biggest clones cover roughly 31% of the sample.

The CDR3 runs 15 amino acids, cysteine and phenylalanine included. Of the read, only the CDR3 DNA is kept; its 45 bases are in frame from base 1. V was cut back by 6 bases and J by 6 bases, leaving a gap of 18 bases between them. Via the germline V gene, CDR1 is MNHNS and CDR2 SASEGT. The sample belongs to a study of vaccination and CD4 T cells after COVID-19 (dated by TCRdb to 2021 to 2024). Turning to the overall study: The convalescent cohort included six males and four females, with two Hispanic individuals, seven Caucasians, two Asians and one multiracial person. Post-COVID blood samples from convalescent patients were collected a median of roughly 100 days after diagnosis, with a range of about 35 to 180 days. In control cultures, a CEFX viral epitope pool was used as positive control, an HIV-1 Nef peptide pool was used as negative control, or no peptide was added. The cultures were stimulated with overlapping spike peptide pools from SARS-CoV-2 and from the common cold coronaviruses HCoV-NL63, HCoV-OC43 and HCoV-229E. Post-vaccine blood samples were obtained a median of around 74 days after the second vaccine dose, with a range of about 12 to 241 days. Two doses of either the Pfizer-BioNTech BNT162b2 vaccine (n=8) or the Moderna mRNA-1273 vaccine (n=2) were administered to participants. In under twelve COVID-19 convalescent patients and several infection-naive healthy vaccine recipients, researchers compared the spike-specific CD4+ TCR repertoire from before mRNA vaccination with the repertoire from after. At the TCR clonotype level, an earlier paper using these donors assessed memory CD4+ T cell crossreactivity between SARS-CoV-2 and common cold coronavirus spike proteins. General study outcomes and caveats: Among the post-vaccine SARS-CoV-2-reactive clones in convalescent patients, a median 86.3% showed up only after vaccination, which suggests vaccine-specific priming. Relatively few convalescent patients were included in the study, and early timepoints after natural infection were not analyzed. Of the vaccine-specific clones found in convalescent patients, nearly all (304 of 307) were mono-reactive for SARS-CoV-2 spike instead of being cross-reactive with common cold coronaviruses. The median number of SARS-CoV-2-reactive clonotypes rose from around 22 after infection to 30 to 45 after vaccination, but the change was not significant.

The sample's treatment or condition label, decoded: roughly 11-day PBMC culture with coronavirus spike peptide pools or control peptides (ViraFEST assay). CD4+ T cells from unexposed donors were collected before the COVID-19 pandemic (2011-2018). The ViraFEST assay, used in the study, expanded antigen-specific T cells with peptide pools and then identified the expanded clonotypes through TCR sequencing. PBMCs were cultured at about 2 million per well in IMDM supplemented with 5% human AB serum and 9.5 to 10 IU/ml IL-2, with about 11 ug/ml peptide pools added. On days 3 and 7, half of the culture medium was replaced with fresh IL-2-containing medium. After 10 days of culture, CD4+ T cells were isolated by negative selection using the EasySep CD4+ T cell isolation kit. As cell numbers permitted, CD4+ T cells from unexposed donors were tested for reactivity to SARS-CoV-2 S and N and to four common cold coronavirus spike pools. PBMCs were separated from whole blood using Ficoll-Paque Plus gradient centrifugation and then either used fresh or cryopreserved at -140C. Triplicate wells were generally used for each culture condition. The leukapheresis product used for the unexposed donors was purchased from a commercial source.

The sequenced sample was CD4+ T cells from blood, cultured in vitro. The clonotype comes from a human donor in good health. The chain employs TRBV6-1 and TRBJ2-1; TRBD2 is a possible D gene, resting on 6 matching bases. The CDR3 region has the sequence CASSPYWGDGNEQFF. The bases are TGTGCCAGCAGCCCTTATTGGGGGGACGGCAATGAGCAGTTCTTC.